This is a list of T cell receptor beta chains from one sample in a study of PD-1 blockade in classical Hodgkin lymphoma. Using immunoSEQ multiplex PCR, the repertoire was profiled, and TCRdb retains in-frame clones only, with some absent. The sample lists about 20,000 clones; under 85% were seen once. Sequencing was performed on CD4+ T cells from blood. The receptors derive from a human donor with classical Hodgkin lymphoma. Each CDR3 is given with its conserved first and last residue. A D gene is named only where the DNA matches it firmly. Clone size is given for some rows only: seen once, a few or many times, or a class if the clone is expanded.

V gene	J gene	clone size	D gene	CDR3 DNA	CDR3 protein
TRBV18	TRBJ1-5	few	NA	TGTGCCAGCTCCCTCGACAGGAATCAGCCCCAGCATTTT	CASSLDRNQPQHF
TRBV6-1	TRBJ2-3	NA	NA	TGTGCCAGCAGTGAAGTGTTGGCTGGCACAGATACGCAGTATTTT	CASSEVLAGTDTQYF
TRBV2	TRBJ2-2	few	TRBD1	TGTGCCAGCAGGGACAGGGGCCTGTACACCGGGGAGCTGTTTTTT	CASRDRGLYTGELFF
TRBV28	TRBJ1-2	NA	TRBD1	TGTGCCAGTGCGGACAGGGTGGCTGGCTACACCTTC	CASADRVAGYTF
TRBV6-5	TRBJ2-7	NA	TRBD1	TGTGCCAGCCAGGGACAGGCCTACGAGCAGTACTTC	CASQGQAYEQYF
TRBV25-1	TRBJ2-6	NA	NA	TGTGCCAGCAGTGAACCGGGCGCCAACGTCCTGACTTTC	CASSEPGANVLTF
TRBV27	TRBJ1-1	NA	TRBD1	TGTGCCAGCGTACCCGGCCTTCCAGGACAGGGATATTCGGCTTTCTTT	CASVPGLPGQGYSAFF
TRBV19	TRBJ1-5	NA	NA	TGTGCCAGTAGTATATCGTTCAATCAGCCCCAGCATTTT	CASSISFNQPQHF
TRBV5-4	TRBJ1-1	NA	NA	TGTGCCAGCAGCCCAACATTACCCGGGGGGGCTGAAGCTTTCTTT	CASSPTLPGGAEAFF
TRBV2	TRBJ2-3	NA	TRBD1	TGTGCCAGCCGGCGGACAGGGTCGGATTTTGATACGCAGTATTTT	CASRRTGSDFDTQYF
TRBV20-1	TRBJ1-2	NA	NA	TGCAGTGCTTATGGCTACACCTTC	CSAYGYTF
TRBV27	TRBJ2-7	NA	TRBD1	TGTGCCAGCAGCCCGGGACAGGGCACCTACGAGCAGTACTTC	CASSPGQGTYEQYF
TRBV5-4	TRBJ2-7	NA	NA	TGTGCCAGCAGCCAACCGGGTCGGGACGAGCAGTACTTC	CASSQPGRDEQYF
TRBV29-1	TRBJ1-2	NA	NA	TGCAGCGTTGTCGGGGCGACGCCTTATGGCTACACCTTC	CSVVGATPYGYTF
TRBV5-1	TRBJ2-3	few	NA	TGCGCCAGCAGCTTGGTCCGGGGGCGGGTTGATACGCAGTATTTT	CASSLVRGRVDTQYF
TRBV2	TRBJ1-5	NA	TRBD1	TGTGCCAGCAGGACAGGGGGCGGCAATCAGCCCCAGCATTTT	CASRTGGGNQPQHF
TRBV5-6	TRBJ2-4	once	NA	TGTGCCAGCAGCTTATGGGCTCTCGCCAAAAACATTCAGTACTTC	CASSLWALAKNIQYF
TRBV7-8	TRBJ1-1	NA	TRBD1	TGTGCCAGCAGCTTAAGCTCCGGACAGGGCCACACTGAAGCTTTCTTT	CASSLSSGQGHTEAFF
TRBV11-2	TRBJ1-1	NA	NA	TGTGCCAGCAGCTTAGATTCAGACACTGAAGCTTTCTTT	CASSLDSDTEAFF
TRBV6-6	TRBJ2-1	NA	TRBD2	TGTGCCAGTCAGTTAGGAAGGACTAGGGACAATGAGCAGTTCTTC	CASQLGRTRDNEQFF
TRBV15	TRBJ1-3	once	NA	TGTGCCACCAGCAGAGATCTCGGGGGAAACACCATATATTTT	CATSRDLGGNTIYF
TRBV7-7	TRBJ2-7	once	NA	TGTGCCAGCAGCCATCCCGGAGGGGACGAGCAGTACTTC	CASSHPGGDEQYF
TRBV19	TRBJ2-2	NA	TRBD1	TGTGCCAGTAGTAGAGACAGGGCCACCGGGGAGCTGTTTTTT	CASSRDRATGELFF
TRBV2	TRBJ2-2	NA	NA	TGTGCCAGCAGTGTTGGGCAGGGTCACACCGGGGAGCTGTTTTTT	CASSVGQGHTGELFF
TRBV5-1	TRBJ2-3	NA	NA	TGCGCCAGCAGCTTGCGCGGGACACAGCGAGATACGCAGTATTTT	CASSLRGTQRDTQYF
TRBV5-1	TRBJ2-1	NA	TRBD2	TGCGCCAGCAGCGAGGGGACTAGCGGGAGGGTAGAGTTCTTC	CASSEGTSGRVEFF
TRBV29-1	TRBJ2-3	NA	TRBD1	TGCAGCGAGGGACAGGGACTTTCAGATACGCAGTATTTT	CSEGQGLSDTQYF
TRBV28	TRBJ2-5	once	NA	TGTGCCAGCAGTTTTATCGGTTCCCGGGAGACCCAGTACTTC	CASSFIGSRETQYF
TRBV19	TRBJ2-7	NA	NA	TGTGCCAGTAGTATCCCGGAGGCCGGCTACGAGCAGTACTTC	CASSIPEAGYEQYF
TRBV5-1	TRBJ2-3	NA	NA	TGCGCCAGCAGCGACCGGAGGGCCGGTAGCACAGATACGCAGTATTTT	CASSDRRAGSTDTQYF
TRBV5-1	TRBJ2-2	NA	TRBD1	TGCGCCAGCAATCTCCGGACAGGGGATGTCGAGCTGTTTTTT	CASNLRTGDVELFF
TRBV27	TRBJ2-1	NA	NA	TGTGCCAGCAGTTCGCAGGGGACTGCAACCTACAATGAGCAGTTCTTC	CASSSQGTATYNEQFF
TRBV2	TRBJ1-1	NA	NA	TGTGCCAGCAGTCCTATTGCGGGGAACACTGAAGCTTTCTTT	CASSPIAGNTEAFF
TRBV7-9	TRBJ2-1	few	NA	TGTGCCAGCAGCTTAGTAGCGGCCCAATACAATGAGCAGTTCTTC	CASSLVAAQYNEQFF
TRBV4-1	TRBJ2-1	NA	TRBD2	TGCGCCAGCAGCCAATCGTACGGGACTAGTGACACCAATGAGCAGTTCTTC	CASSQSYGTSDTNEQFF
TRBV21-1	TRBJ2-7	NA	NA	TGTGCCAGCAGTCCACCCAACGCCCATAACAGGGACAGGCTAACCTACGAGCAGTACTTC	CASSPPNAHNRDRLTYEQYF
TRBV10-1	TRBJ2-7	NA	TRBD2	TGCGCCAGCAGTGAGTCGGGGCTGGGGCGGGGGAACTACGAGCAGTACTTC	CASSESGLGRGNYEQYF
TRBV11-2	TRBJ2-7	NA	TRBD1	TGTGCCAGCAGCTTAGCTAGGACCGGGACAGCACTCTACGAGCAGTACTTC	CASSLARTGTALYEQYF
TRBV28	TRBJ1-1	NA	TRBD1	TGTGCCAGCAGTCACGACAGGGCAGGAATGAACACTGAAGCTTTCTTT	CASSHDRAGMNTEAFF
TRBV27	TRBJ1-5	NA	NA	TGTGCCAGCAGTTTAGGCAGCAATCAGCCCCAGCATTTT	CASSLGSNQPQHF
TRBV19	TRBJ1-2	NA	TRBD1	TGTGCCAGTAGTCGTGGGACAGAGAACTATGGCTACACCTTC	CASSRGTENYGYTF
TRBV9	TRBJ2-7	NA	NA	TGTGCCAGCAGCCCCGGGCAGATTAGCTCCTACGAGCAGTACTTC	CASSPGQISSYEQYF
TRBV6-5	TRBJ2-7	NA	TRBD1	TGTGCCAGCAGTTACTCCGGGACAGGGCCCGACGAGCAGTACTTC	CASSYSGTGPDEQYF
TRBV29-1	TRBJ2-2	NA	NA	TGCAGCGTTGAAAGTAGTACATCGCCATCCGGGGAGCTGTTTTTT	CSVESSTSPSGELFF
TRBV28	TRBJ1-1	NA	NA	TGTGCCAGCAGTTTATCCAGGAACACTGAAGCTTTCTTT	CASSLSRNTEAFF
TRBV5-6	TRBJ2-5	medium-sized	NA	TGTGCCAGCAGCTTGGTATGGGGAGGTCAAGAGACCCAGTACTTC	CASSLVWGGQETQYF
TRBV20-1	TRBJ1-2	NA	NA	TGCAGTGCCGCCGGCGGCGGCTACACCTTC	CSAAGGGYTF
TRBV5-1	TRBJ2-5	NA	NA	TGCGCCAGCAGCTTAGTGGGTGGCCCCCAAGAGACCCAGTACTTC	CASSLVGGPQETQYF
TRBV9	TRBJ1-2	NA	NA	TGTGCCAGCAGCGTAGATGGTTCAGGGCCCTTTGGCGGCTACACCTTC	CASSVDGSGPFGGYTF
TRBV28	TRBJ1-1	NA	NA	TGTGCCAGCACCCCTCCTTCACCCGGGACAACCAACACTGAAGCTTTCTTT	CASTPPSPGTTNTEAFF
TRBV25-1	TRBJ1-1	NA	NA	TGTGCCAGCAGGGCGGCTGGGGGCACTGAAGCTTTCTTT	CASRAAGGTEAFF
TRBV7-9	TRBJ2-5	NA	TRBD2	TGTGCCAGCAGCTTCCTAGCGGGGGGAAAAGAGACCCAGTACTTC	CASSFLAGGKETQYF
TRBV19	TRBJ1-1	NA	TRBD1	TGTGCCAGTAGTCCGCGGACAGGGACTCGAGCTTTCTTT	CASSPRTGTRAFF
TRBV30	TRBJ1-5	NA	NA	TGTGCCTGGATAGGGACCGGCGGAAATCTCAGACGTCAGCCCCAGCATTTT	CAWIGTGGNLRRQPQHF
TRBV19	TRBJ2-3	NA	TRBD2	TGTGCCAGTAGATCCCCGGGAGGGGGAGGAGCAGATACGCAGTATTTT	CASRSPGGGGADTQYF
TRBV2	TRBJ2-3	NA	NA	TGTGCCAGCAGCGTCGGACTAAGCACAGATACGCAGTATTTT	CASSVGLSTDTQYF
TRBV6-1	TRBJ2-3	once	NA	TGTGCCAGCAGCCCGCCCGCGGGGTATGTAGATACGCAGTATTTT	CASSPPAGYVDTQYF
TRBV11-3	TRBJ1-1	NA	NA	TGTGCCAGCAGCGCGGGGTTAGGGCTAGACACTGAAGCTTTCTTT	CASSAGLGLDTEAFF
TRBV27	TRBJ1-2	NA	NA	TGTGCCAGCAGTGAGACAGGAGGCGTTAACTATGGCTACACCTTC	CASSETGGVNYGYTF
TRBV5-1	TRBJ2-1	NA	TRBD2	TGCGCCAGCCAAAAACTAGCGGGAAACCCCCATGAGCAGTTCTTC	CASQKLAGNPHEQFF